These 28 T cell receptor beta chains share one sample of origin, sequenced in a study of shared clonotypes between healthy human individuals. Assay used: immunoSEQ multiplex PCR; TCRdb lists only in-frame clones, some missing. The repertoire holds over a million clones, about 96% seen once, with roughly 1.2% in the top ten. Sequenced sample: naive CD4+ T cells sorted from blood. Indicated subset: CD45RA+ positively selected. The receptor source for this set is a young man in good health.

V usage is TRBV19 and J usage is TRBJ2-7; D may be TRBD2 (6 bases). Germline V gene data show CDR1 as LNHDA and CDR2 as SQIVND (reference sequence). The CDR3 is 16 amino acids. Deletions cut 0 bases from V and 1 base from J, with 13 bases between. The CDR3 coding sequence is TGTGCCAGTAGTATAGATGGAGGGGTGCGGTCCTACGAGCAGTACTTC. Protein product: CASSIDGGVRSYEQYF.

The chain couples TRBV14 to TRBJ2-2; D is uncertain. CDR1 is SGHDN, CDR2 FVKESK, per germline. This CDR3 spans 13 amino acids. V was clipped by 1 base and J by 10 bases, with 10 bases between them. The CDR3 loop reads CASSQALKAELFF. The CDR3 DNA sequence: TGTGCCAGCAGCCAAGCTTTAAAGGCGGAGCTGTTTTTT.

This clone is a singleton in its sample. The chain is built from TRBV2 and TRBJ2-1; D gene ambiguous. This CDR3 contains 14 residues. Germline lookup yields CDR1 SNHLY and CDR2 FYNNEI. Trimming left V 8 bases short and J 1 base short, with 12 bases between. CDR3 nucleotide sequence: TGTGCCAGCGTGGCTGAACTGTCCTACAATGAGCAGTTCTTC. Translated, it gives CASVAELSYNEQFF.

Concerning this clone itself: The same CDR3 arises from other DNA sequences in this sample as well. Here the CDR3 DNA reads TGCAGTGCTCGTGGGGCCGGGGAGCTGTTTTTT. Its translation: CSARGAGELFF. V gene TRBV20-1 combines with J gene TRBJ2-2, with no clear D. V was clipped by 5 bases and J by 6 bases, with 7 bases between them. Germline V gene data show CDR1 as DFQATT and CDR2 as SNEGSKA (reference sequence). CDR3 length: 11 residues.

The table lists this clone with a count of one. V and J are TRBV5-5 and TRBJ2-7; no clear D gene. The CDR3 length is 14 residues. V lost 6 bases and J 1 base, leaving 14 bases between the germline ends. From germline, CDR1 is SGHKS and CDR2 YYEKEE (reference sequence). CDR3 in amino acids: CASNLVGVSYEQYF. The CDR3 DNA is TGTGCCAGCAACCTTGTTGGCGTTTCCTACGAGCAGTACTTC.

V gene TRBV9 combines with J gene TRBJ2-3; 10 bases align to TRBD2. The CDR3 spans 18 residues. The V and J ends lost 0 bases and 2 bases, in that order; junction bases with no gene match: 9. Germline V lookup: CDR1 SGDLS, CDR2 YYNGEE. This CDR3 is CASSVGRLAGVNTDTQYF. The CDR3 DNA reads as TGTGCCAGCAGCGTAGGACGGCTAGCGGGAGTAAACACAGATACGCAGTATTTT.

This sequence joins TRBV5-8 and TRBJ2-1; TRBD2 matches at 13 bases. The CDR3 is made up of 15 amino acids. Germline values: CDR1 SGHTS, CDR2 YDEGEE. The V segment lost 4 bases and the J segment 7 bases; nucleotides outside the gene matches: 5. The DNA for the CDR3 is TGTGCCAGCAGCCCCCAGGGACTAGCGGGAAATGAGCAGTTCTTC. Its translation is CASSPQGLAGNEQFF.

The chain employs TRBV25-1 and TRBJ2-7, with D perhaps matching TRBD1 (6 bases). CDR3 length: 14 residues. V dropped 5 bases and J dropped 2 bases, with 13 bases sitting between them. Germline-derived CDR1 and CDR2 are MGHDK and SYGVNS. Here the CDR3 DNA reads TGTGCCAGCAGTCTGGGGGCCGGGACCTACGAGCAGTACTTC. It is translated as CASSLGAGTYEQYF.

Written as DNA, the CDR3 is TGTGCCAGCAGCGATACAGGGGCTAGCACAGATACGCAGTATTTT. Translation gives CASSDTGASTDTQYF. The rearrangement links TRBV7-9 to TRBJ2-3; TRBD1 agrees at 7 bases. Germline V CDR1 and CDR2: SEHNR, FQNEAQ (reference sequence). V lost 5 bases, J lost 0 bases, and 5 bases stayed unmatched. This CDR3 region has 15 residues.

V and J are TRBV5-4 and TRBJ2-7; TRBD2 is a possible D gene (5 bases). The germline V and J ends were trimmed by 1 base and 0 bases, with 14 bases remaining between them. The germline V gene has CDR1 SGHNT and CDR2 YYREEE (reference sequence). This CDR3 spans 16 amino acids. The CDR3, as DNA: TGTGCCAGCAGCTTGCGGTCGACGGGAAGCTCCTACGAGCAGTACTTC. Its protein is CASSLRSTGSSYEQYF. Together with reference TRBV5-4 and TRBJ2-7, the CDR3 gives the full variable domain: ETGVTQSPTHLIKTRGQQVTLRCSSQSGHNTVSWYQQALGQGPQFIFQYYREEENGRGNFPPRFSGLQFPNYSSELNVNALELDDSALYLCASSLRSTGSSYEQYFGPGTRLTVT.

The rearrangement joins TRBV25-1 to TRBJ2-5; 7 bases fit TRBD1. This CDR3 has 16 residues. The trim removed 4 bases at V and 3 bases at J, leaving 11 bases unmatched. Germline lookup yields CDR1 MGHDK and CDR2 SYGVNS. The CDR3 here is CASSGVLGTAKETQYF. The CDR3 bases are TGTGCCAGCAGTGGGGTACTAGGGACAGCAAAAGAGACCCAGTACTTC. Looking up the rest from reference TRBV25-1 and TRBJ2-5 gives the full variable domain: EADIYQTPRYLVIGTGKKITLECSQTMGHDKMYWYQQDPGMELHLIHYSYGVNSTEKGDLSSESTVSRIRTEHFPLTLESARPSHTSQYLCASSGVLGTAKETQYFGPGTRLLVL.

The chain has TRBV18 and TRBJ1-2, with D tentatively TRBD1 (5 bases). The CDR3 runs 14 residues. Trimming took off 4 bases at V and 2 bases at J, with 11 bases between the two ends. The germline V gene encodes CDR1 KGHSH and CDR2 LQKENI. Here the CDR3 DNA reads TGTGCCAGCTCACTGGACACCCGCAACTATGGCTACACCTTC. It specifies CASSLDTRNYGYTF.

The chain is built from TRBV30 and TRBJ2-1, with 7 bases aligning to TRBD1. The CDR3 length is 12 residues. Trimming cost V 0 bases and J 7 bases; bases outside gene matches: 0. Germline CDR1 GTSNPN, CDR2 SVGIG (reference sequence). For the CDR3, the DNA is TGTGCCTGGAGTGTACAGGGGAATGAGCAGTTCTTC. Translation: CAWSVQGNEQFF.

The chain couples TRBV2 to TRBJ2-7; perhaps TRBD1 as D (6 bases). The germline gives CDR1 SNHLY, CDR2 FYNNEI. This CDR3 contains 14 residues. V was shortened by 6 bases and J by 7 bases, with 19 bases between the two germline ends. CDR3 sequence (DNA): TGTGCCAGCAGAGCACATGGGGGTCAGGGGGAGCAGTACTTC. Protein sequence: CASRAHGGQGEQYF.

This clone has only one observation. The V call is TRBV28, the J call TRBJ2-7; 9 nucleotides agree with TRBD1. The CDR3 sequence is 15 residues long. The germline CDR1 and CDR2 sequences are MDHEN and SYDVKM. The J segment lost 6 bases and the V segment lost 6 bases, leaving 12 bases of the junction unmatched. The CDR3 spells CASSFLGTGFSEQYF. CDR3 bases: TGTGCCAGCAGCTTCTTGGGGACAGGGTTTAGCGAGCAGTACTTC.

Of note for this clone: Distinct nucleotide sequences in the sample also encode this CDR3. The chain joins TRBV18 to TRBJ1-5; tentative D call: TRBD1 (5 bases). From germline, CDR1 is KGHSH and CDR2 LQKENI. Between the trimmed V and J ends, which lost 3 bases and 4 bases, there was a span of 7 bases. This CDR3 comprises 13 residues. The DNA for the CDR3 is TGTGCCAGCTCACCGAAGGGGAATCAGCCCCAGCATTTT. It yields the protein CASSPKGNQPQHF.

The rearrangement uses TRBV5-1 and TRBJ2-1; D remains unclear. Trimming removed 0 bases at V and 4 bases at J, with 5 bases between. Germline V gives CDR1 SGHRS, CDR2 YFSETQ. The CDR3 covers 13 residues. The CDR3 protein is CASSLEVYNEQFF. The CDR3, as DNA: TGCGCCAGCAGCTTGGAGGTGTACAATGAGCAGTTCTTC.

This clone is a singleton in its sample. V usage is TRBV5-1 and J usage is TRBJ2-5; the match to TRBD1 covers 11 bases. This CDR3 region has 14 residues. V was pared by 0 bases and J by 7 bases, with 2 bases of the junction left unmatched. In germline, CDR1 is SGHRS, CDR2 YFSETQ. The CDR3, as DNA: TGCGCCAGCAGCTTGGTGGGACAGGGGGTGACCCAGTACTTC. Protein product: CASSLVGQGVTQYF.

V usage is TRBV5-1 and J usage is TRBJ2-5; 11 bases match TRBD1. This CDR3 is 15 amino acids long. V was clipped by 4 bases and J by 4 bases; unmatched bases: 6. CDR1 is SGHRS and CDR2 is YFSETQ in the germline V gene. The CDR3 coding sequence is TGCGCCAGCAGCCAAGCCGGGACAGGGGGAGAGACCCAGTACTTC. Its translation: CASSQAGTGGETQYF.

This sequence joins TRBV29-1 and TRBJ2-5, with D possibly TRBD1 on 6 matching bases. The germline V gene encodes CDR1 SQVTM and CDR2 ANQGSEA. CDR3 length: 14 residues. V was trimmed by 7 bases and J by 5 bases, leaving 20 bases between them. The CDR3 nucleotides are TGCAGCGGTGCACGAGGGACAATTGCGGAGACCCAGTACTTC. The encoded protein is CSGARGTIAETQYF.

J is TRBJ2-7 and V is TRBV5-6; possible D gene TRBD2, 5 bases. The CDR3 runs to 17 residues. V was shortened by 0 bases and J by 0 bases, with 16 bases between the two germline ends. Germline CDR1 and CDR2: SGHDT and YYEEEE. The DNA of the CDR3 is TGTGCCAGCAGCTTGGTGAAGGGCGGGCCCAGCTCCTACGAGCAGTACTTC. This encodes CASSLVKGGPSSYEQYF.

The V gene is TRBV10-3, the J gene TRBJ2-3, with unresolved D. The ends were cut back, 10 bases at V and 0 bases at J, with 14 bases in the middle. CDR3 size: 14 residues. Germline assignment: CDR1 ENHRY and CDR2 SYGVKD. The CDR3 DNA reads TGTGCCACCCGGACGGGCACAAGCACAGATACGCAGTATTTT. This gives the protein CATRTGTSTDTQYF.

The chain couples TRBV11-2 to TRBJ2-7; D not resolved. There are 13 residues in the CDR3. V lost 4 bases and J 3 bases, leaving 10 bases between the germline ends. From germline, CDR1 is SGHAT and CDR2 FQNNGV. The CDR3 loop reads CASSSGPLYEQYF. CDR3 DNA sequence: TGTGCCAGCAGCTCCGGTCCACTCTACGAGCAGTACTTC.

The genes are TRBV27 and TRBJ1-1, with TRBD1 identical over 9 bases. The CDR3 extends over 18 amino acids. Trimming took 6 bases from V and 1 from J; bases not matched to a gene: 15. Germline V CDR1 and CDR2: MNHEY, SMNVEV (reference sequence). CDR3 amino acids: CASSQRSRDRVGNTEAFF. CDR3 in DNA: TGTGCCAGCAGCCAAAGATCGCGGGACAGGGTGGGGAACACTGAAGCTTTCTTT.

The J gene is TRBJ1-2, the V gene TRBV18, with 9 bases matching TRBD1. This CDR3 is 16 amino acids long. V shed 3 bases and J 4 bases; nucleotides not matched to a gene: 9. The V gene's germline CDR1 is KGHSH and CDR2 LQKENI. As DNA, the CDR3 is TGTGCCAGCTCACCTAACCAACCGACAGGGGGCTATGGCTACACCTTC. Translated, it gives CASSPNQPTGGYGYTF.

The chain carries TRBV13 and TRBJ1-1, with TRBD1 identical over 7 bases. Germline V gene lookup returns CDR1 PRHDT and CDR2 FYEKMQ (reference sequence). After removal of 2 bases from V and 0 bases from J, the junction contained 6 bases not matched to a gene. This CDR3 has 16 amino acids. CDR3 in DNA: TGTGCCAGCAGCTTACTCCTGACAGGGATGAACACTGAAGCTTTCTTT. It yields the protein CASSLLLTGMNTEAFF.

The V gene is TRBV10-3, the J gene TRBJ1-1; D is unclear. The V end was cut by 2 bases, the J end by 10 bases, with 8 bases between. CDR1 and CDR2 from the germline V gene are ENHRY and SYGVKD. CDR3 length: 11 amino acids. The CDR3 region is CAISEGWRAFF. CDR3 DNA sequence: TGTGCCATCAGTGAGGGCTGGAGAGCTTTCTTT.

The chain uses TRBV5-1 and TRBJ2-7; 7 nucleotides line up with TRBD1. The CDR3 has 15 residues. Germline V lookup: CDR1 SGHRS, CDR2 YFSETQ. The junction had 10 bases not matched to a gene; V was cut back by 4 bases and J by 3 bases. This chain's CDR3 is CASSPEGAVLYEQYF. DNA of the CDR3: TGCGCCAGCAGCCCCGAGGGGGCAGTACTCTACGAGCAGTACTTC.